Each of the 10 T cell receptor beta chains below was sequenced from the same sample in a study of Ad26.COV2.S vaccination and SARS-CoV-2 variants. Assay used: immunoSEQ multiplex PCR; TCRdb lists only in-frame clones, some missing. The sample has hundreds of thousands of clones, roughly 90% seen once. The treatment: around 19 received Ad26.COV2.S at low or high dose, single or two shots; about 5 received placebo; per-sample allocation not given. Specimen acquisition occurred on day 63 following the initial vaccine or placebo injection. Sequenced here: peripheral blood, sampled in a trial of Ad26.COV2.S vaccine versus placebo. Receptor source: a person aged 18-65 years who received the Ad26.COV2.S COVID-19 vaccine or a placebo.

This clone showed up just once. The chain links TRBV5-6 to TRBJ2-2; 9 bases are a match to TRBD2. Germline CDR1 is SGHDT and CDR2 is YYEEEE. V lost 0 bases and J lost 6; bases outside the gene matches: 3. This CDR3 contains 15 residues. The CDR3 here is CASSLVLAGPGELFF. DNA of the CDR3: TGTGCCAGCAGCTTGGTCCTAGCGGGACCCGGGGAGCTGTTTTTT.

The CDR3 DNA sequence: TGTGCCAGCCTGGGGGAAGCGGCTCCCCTTGAGCAGTTCTTC. The encoded protein is CASLGEAAPLEQFF. This chain joins TRBV2 and TRBJ2-1; D may match TRBD1 or TRBD2 (5 bases each). Germline loops: CDR1 SNHLY, CDR2 FYNNEI. This CDR3 has 14 residues. Trimming cost V 8 bases and J 9 bases, with 20 bases left between them.

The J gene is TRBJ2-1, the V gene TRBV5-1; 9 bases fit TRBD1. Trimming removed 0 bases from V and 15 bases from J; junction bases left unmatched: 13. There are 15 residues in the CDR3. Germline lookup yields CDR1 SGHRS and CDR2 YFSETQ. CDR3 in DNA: TGCGCCAGCAGCTTGGAGGTGGAGTCGGGACAGGGTGCGTTCTTC. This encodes CASSLEVESGQGAFF.

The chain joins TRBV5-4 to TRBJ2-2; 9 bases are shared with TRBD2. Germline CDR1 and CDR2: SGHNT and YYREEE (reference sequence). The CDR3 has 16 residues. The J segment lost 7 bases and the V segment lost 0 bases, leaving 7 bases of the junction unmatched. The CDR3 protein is CASSLGPSGNVGELFF. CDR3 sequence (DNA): TGTGCCAGCAGCTTGGGGCCTAGCGGGAATGTCGGGGAGCTGTTTTTT. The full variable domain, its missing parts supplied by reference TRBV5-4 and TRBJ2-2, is ETGVTQSPTHLIKTRGQQVTLRCSSQSGHNTVSWYQQALGQGPQFIFQYYREEENGRGNFPPRFSGLQFPNYSSELNVNALELDDSALYLCASSLGPSGNVGELFFGEGSRLTVL.

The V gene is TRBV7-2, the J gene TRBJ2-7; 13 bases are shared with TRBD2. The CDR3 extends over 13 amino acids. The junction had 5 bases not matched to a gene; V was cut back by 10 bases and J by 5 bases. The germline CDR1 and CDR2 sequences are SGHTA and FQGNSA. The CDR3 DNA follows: TGTGCCATCCAAGGACTAGCGGGAGACGAGCAGTACTTC. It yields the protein CAIQGLAGDEQYF.

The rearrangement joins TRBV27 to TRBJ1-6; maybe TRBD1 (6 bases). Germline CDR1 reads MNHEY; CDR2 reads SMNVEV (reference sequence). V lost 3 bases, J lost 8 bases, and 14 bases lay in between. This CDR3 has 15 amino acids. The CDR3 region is CASSFQTQGYSPLHF. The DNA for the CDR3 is TGTGCCAGCAGTTTCCAAACTCAGGGGTATTCACCCCTCCACTTT.

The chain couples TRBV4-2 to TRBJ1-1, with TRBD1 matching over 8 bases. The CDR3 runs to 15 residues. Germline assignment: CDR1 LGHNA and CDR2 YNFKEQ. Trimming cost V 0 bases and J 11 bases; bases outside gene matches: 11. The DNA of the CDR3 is TGTGCCAGCAGCCAAGATGTCGGGACAGGATTTGAGGCTTTCTTT. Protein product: CASSQDVGTGFEAFF.

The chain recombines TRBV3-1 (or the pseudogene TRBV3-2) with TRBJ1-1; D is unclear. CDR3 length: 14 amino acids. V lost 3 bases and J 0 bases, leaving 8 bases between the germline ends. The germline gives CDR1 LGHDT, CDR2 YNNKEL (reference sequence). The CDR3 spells CASSHYGMNTEAFF. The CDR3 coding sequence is TGTGCCAGCAGCCATTACGGCATGAACACTGAAGCTTTCTTT.

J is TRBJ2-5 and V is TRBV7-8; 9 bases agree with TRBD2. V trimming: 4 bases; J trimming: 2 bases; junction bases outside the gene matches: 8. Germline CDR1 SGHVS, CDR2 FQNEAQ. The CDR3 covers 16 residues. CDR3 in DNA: TGTGCCAGCAGCTCTTTGGGACTAGCAGAGCAAGAGACCCAGTACTTC. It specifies CASSSLGLAEQETQYF. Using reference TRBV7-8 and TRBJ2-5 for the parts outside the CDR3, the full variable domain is GAGVSQSPRYKVAKRGQDVALRCDPISGHVSLFWYQQALGQGPEFLTYFQNEAQLDKSGLPSDRFFAERPEGSVSTLKIQRTQQEDSAVYLCASSSLGLAEQETQYFGPGTRLLVL.

Here the CDR3 reads CASSQVGLSGNTIYF. In nucleotides, the CDR3 is TGCGCCAGCAGCCAAGTTGGGCTTTCTGGAAACACCATATATTTT. This chain links TRBV4-1 with TRBJ1-3; no clear D gene. Germline values: CDR1 MGHRA, CDR2 YSYEKL. The CDR3 covers 15 residues. V was clipped by 1 base and J by 1 base, with 8 bases between them.